The 22 T cell receptor beta chains in this list originate from one sample, sequenced in a study of T cell changes during pregnancy in multiple sclerosis. Produced via immunoSEQ multiplex PCR; TCRdb's table is partial and in-frame only. In the table there are 60,000 to 75,000 clones, just under 95% of which are singletons. Sequences were derived from peripheral blood, sampled in the second trimester of pregnancy. The receptors were sampled from a female donor with multiple sclerosis, enrolled in a pregnancy study.

This chain joins TRBV7-3 and TRBJ2-6, with TRBD2 as a possible D gene (5 bases). Between the trimmed V and J ends, which lost 3 bases and 2 bases, there was a span of 8 bases. Germline V gene data show CDR1 as SGHTA and CDR2 as FQGTGA. The CDR3 totals 15 residues. CDR3: CASSFEGAGANVLTF. The CDR3 nucleotides are TGTGCCAGCAGCTTTGAGGGCGCTGGGGCCAACGTCCTGACTTTC.

This sequence joins TRBV10-3 and TRBJ2-3; D might be TRBD1 (5 bases). Trimming stripped 10 bases from V and 1 base from J, with 18 bases between. Germline loops: CDR1 ENHRY, CDR2 SYGVKD. The CDR3 contains 15 residues. CDR3 sequence: CATTVGPDGTDTQYF. For the CDR3, the DNA is TGTGCCACGACAGTTGGCCCCGATGGCACAGATACGCAGTATTTT.

J is TRBJ2-7 and V is TRBV4-1; 7 bases align to TRBD1. The CDR3 extends over 15 amino acids. Germline lookup yields CDR1 MGHRA and CDR2 YSYEKL. The V and J ends lost 6 bases and 3 bases, in that order; junction bases with no gene match: 11. CDR3 bases: TGCGCCAGCAGAGACCAACAGGGGATGTTCTACGAGCAGTACTTC. It translates to CASRDQQGMFYEQYF.

The chain carries TRBV19 and TRBJ2-4; perhaps TRBD1 as D (6 bases). CDR3 length: 15 amino acids. Germline values: CDR1 LNHDA, CDR2 SQIVND (reference sequence). The germline V and J ends were trimmed by 10 bases and 6 bases, with 22 bases remaining between them. DNA of the CDR3: TGTGCCACCTCCCCCACAGGGAAGATTCGAAACATTCAGTACTTC. This translates into CATSPTGKIRNIQYF. Variable domain in full (rest from reference TRBV19 and TRBJ2-4): DGGITQSPKYLFRKEGQNVTLSCEQNLNHDAMYWYRQDPGQGLRLIYYSQIVNDFQKGDIAEGYSVSREKKESFPLTVTSAQKNPTAFYLCATSPTGKIRNIQYFGAGTRLSVL.

This clone appeared a single time. The CDR3 DNA reads TGTGCCAGCAGCTCCCCAGACAGGGGGAATAACGAGCAGTACTTC. This translates into CASSSPDRGNNEQYF. This chain connects TRBV7-3 to TRBJ2-7; TRBD1 agrees at 9 bases. CDR1 is SGHTA and CDR2 is FQGTGA in the germline V gene. The CDR3 extends over 15 amino acids. Germline trimming cut 4 bases from V and 5 bases from J; bases unmatched to any gene: 9.

The chain has TRBV2 and TRBJ2-1; 9 bases map to TRBD2. The CDR3 runs 15 residues. V dropped 6 bases and J dropped 4; count of bases not matched to a gene: 7. Germline-derived CDR1 and CDR2 are SNHLY and FYNNEI. The CDR3 DNA is TGTGCCAGCAGAGAGCGGGAGGTCCCTTACAATGAGCAGTTCTTC. This translates into CASREREVPYNEQFF.

The chain links TRBV6-6 to TRBJ2-3; 8 bases line up with TRBD2. The junction had 9 bases not matched to a gene; V was cut back by 6 bases and J by 1 base. The CDR3 consists of 16 residues. The germline V gene has CDR1 MNHNY and CDR2 SVGAGI (reference sequence). In DNA form, the CDR3 reads TGTGCCAGCAGCCTGCCCGACGGGGGGGGCACAGATACGCAGTATTTT. Translation: CASSLPDGGGTDTQYF.

V is TRBV28 and J is TRBJ2-5, with a weak D call TRBD1 (6 bases). Deletions cut 3 bases from V and 7 bases from J, with 21 bases between. Germline V gives CDR1 MDHEN, CDR2 SYDVKM. CDR3 length: 16 residues. This CDR3 is CASSFKGGKGARTQYF. The CDR3 region has the DNA TGTGCCAGCAGTTTTAAAGGGGGAAAAGGGGCAAGGACCCAGTACTTC. The whole variable domain, filled in from reference TRBV28 and TRBJ2-5, reads DVKVTQSSRYLVKRTGEKVFLECVQDMDHENMFWYRQDPGLGLRLIYFSYDVKMKEKGDIPEGYSVSREKKERFSLILESASTNQTSMYLCASSFKGGKGARTQYFGPGTRLLVL.

This chain joins TRBV27 and TRBJ1-1; 9 bases align to TRBD1. V lost 3 bases to trimming and J lost 0 bases; unmatched junction nucleotides: 8. Looked up from germline, CDR1 is MNHEY and CDR2 is SMNVEV (reference sequence). CDR3 length: 17 residues. The CDR3: CASSLLGTGPMNTEAFF. Written as DNA, the CDR3 is TGTGCCAGCAGTTTGCTCGGGACAGGGCCTATGAACACTGAAGCTTTCTTT.

V gene TRBV27 combines with J gene TRBJ1-2; TRBD1 is a possible D gene (6 bases). The CDR3 covers 14 residues. From germline, CDR1 is MNHEY and CDR2 SMNVEV (reference sequence). Between the trimmed V and J ends, which lost 0 bases and 4 bases, there was a span of 9 bases. CDR3 region: CASSLSTGLYGYTF. The CDR3 nucleotides are TGTGCCAGCAGTTTATCGACAGGCCTCTATGGCTACACCTTC.

The chain links TRBV7-9 to TRBJ2-2; 8 bases map to TRBD2. J gave up 4 bases and V 1 base, and 5 bases lay outside the gene matches. Germline V CDR1 and CDR2: SEHNR, FQNEAQ (reference sequence). The CDR3 has 16 amino acids. The CDR3 DNA reads TGTGCCAGCAGCTTAGGCGGGGGGTTCGGCACCGGGGAGCTGTTTTTT. Its translation: CASSLGGGFGTGELFF.

CDR3 DNA: TGCGCCAGCAGTGAGCCCGACAGGGGCACGGATTCTTGGAATCAGCCCCAGCATTTT. Translated: CASSEPDRGTDSWNQPQHF. The genes are TRBV10-1 and TRBJ1-5; 8 nucleotides match TRBD1. The CDR3 totals 19 residues. Looked up from germline, CDR1 is WNHNN and CDR2 is SYGVQD (reference sequence). The trim removed 2 bases at V and 4 bases at J, leaving 16 bases unmatched.

This clone was seen only once. CDR3 region: CASSPGGANYGYTF. The CDR3 DNA follows: TGTGCCAGCAGCCCCGGGGGAGCTAACTATGGCTACACCTTC. This rearrangement joins TRBV5-6 to TRBJ1-2, with D possibly TRBD1 on 5 matching bases. Germline CDR1 SGHDT, CDR2 YYEEEE. Trimming pared 4 bases from V and 0 bases from J, leaving 10 bases between. This CDR3 is built from 14 residues. Full variable domain (remainder filled in from reference TRBV5-6 and TRBJ1-2): DAGVTQSPTHLIKTRGQQVTLRCSPKSGHDTVSWYQQALGQGPQFIFQYYEEEERQRGNFPDRFSGHQFPNYSSELNVNALLLGDSALYLCASSPGGANYGYTFGSGTRLTVV.

This clone was seen just once. This chain connects TRBV7-6 to TRBJ2-7, with TRBD2 matching over 7 bases. CDR1 is SGHVS, CDR2 FNYEAQ, per germline. The CDR3 is 16 residues long. V was pared by 5 bases and J by 3 bases, with 13 bases of the junction left unmatched. DNA for the CDR3: TGTGCCAGCAGCCGTTCCACCGGGACTAAAGACTACGAGCAGTACTTC. Translated, it gives CASSRSTGTKDYEQYF.

V is TRBV6-6 and J is TRBJ1-2; 9 bases fit TRBD1. Trimming took 7 bases from V and 7 from J; bases not matched to a gene: 4. Germline V CDR1 and CDR2: MNHNY, SVGAGI (reference sequence). The CDR3 consists of 12 residues. The CDR3 here is CASIDRGGGYTF. Here the CDR3 DNA reads TGTGCCAGCATTGACAGGGGGGGTGGCTACACCTTC.

The chain is built from TRBV6-1 and TRBJ1-1, with D hard to call. Per the germline V gene, CDR1 is MNHNS and CDR2 is SASEGT. The CDR3 is made up of 14 amino acids. The V gene lost 1 base and the J gene lost 3 bases, with 9 bases spanning the gap. The CDR3 sequence is CASSEGRVYTEAFF. The CDR3 DNA sequence: TGTGCCAGCAGTGAAGGGCGGGTTTACACTGAAGCTTTCTTT.

The chain joins TRBV27 to TRBJ1-2; tentative D call: TRBD1 (5 bases). V lost 2 bases and J 2 bases, leaving 12 bases between the germline ends. The CDR3 is made up of 15 amino acids. The V gene's germline CDR1 is MNHEY and CDR2 SMNVEV (reference sequence). The CDR3 sequence is CASSLRRGLNYGYTF. The DNA for the CDR3 is TGTGCCAGCAGTTTAAGACGGGGACTCAACTATGGCTACACCTTC.

V usage is TRBV6-1 and J usage is TRBJ1-2; possibly TRBD1 for D (6 bases). This CDR3 spans 14 amino acids. The V end lost 5 bases, the J end lost 5 bases, and 15 bases lay between the germline ends. The V gene's germline CDR1 is MNHNS and CDR2 SASEGT. The CDR3 loop reads CASSLGGETYGYTF. The CDR3 DNA follows: TGTGCCAGCAGTCTAGGGGGAGAAACTTATGGCTACACCTTC.

The chain is built from TRBV2 and TRBJ2-3; 8 nucleotides match TRBD2. Unmatched junction bases numbered 10, after V lost 5 bases and J lost 3 bases. In germline, CDR1 is SNHLY, CDR2 FYNNEI. The CDR3 is made up of 16 amino acids. CDR3 DNA sequence: TGTGCCAGCAGTACTTCCGGGACTAGGTTAACAGATACGCAGTATTTT. Protein product: CASSTSGTRLTDTQYF. The variable domain in full, completed from reference TRBV2 and TRBJ2-3, reads EPEVTQTPSHQVTQMGQEVILRCVPISNHLYFYWYRQILGQKVEFLVSFYNNEISEKSEIFDDQFSVERPDGSNFTLKIRSTKLEDSAMYFCASSTSGTRLTDTQYFGPGTRLTVL.

The rearrangement joins TRBV11-3 to TRBJ2-3; 7 bases agree with TRBD2. Germline CDR1 and CDR2: SGHNT and YENEEA. The CDR3 sequence is 15 residues long. Losses at the gene ends were 1 base for V and 5 bases for J; bases not matched to a gene: 6. CDR3 amino acids: CASSLVLGGGDTQYF. The CDR3, as DNA: TGTGCCAGCAGCTTAGTATTGGGCGGGGGAGATACGCAGTATTTT.

The chain uses TRBV7-2 and TRBJ1-1; unclear D gene. CDR1 is SGHTA and CDR2 is FQGNSA in the germline V gene. V was clipped by 4 bases and J by 3 bases, with 3 bases between them. The CDR3 consists of 11 residues. The CDR3 nucleotides are TGTGCCAGCAGCTCATACACTGAAGCTTTCTTT. Its translation: CASSSYTEAFF.

The V gene is TRBV30, the J gene TRBJ2-7, with D maybe TRBD2 (5 bases). Per germline, CDR1 GTSNPN and CDR2 SVGIG (reference sequence). Trimming left V 2 bases short and J 9 bases short, with 14 bases between. The CDR3 sequence is 12 residues long. CDR3 residues: CAWSPPPGRQYF. The CDR3 DNA sequence: TGTGCCTGGAGTCCCCCCCCGGGGAGGCAGTACTTC.